This is a list of T cell receptor beta chains from one sample in a study of read filtering for tumor transcriptome and immune sequencing. Each CDR3 protein is one row after TCRdb ran MiXCR on the reads. The sample yields around 48,000 distinct CDR3 sequences, roughly 19% seen once. Sequenced material: a population of CD138-negative cells sorted from bone marrow. These receptor sequences come from a donor at least 40 years old with multiple myeloma. The CDR3 runs from the conserved cysteine through the conserved F or W. The D gene is left open where the match is weak. Clone sizes are given selectively: once, few, many, or a class where the clone is expanded.

>TRBD2|TRBJ2-3|TRBV12-3/TRBV12-4|few
TGTGCCAGCAGGCCTAGCGGCACTAGCACAGATACGCAGTATTTT
CASRPSGTSTDTQYF
>-|TRBJ2-5|TRBV15|many
TGTGCCACCAGCAGAGGTTCGAGGGGGGAGACCCAGTACTTC
CATSRGSRGETQYF
>TRBD2|TRBJ2-3|TRBV7-3|few
TGTGCCAGCAGCTTAGGCGGGAGTTCTGGTACGCAGTATTTT
CASSLGGSSGTQYF
>TRBD1|TRBJ2-2|TRBV5-4|many
TGTGCCAGCAGTATACAGGGGGTCACCGGGGAGCTGTTTTTT
CASSIQGVTGELFF
>TRBD2|TRBJ2-1|TRBV5-1|many
TGCGCCAGCAGCTTGGCGGGACTAGCAGGGAATGAGCAGTCCTTC
CASSLAGLAGNEQSF
>-|TRBJ1-1|TRBV24-1|many
TGTGCCACCAGAATGAACAGGGAGGGTGAAGCTTTCTTT
CATRMNREGEAFF
>-|TRBJ2-5|TRBV9|many
TGTGCCAGCAGCGTAGCGGACCAAGAGACCCAGTACTTC
CASSVADQETQYF
>-|TRBJ2-7|TRBV29-1|many
TGCAGCGTGACGGGACCCGTGGGGGAGCAGTACTTC
CSVTGPVGEQYF
>-|TRBJ2-3|TRBV11-2|many
TGTGCCAGCAGCTTAAGGTTGGCGGGTCAGGGGAACACAGATACGCAGTATTTT
CASSLRLAGQGNTDTQYF
>TRBD2|TRBJ2-1|TRBV6-1|-
TGTGCCAGCAGCGGACCCCGGCTAGCGGGTTTATCCTACGATGAGCAGTTCTTC
CASSGPRLAGLSYDEQFF
>TRBD2|TRBJ2-5|TRBV29-1|many
TGCAGCGTCACTAGCGGGGGATCTACAGAGACCCAGTACTTC
CSVTSGGSTETQYF
>-|TRBJ1-2|TRBV5-6|-
TGTGCCTGCAGCTCGGGGCGAGAGACCTATGGCTACACCTTC
CACSSGRETYGYTF
>-|TRBJ2-6|TRBV19|many
TGTGCCAGTAGCAACTCTGGGGCCAACGTCCTGACTTTC
CASSNSGANVLTF
>-|TRBJ2-2|TRBV7-2|many
TGTGCCAGCAGCACTAAAGGCCCCACGGGCACCGGGGAGCTGTTTTTT
CASSTKGPTGTGELFF
>-|TRBJ1-4|TRBV12-3/TRBV12-4|few
TGTGCCAGCAGTTTCCGTGGGGTGGAGGAAAAACTGTTTTTT
CASSFRGVEEKLFF
>-|TRBJ1-2|TRBV12-3/TRBV12-4|many
TGTGCCAGCAGTTTCCGCAGGGGTCTTATCTATGGCTACACCTTC
CASSFRRGLIYGYTF
>TRBD2|TRBJ2-1|TRBV20-1|-
TGCAGTGCTAGTCCCCGAACTAGCGGGAGGTTCAATGAGCAGTTCTTC
CSASPRTSGRFNEQFF
>TRBD1|TRBJ1-1|TRBV10-2|many
TGCGCCAGCAGCCGGGACAGTGAAGCTTTCTTT
CASSRDSEAFF
>-|TRBJ1-5|TRBV20-1|-
TGCAGTGCCGCCCTTATAGAGGTCCCTAGCAATCAGCCCCAGCATTTT
CSAALIEVPSNQPQHF
>-|TRBJ1-1|TRBV7-9|-
TGTGCCAGCAGTGTAAGAAGAGGGATGAACACTGAAGCTTTCTTT
CASSVRRGMNTEAFF
>-|TRBJ2-1|TRBV3-1|many
TGTGCCAGCAGCCAAGTTTTAGTTCGAGGGGGGCAGTTCTTC
CASSQVLVRGGQFF
>-|TRBJ2-3|TRBV7-2|once
TGTGCCAGCAGCTTAATACAGGGATTTTATGGCGCAGATACGCAGTATTTT
CASSLIQGFYGADTQYF